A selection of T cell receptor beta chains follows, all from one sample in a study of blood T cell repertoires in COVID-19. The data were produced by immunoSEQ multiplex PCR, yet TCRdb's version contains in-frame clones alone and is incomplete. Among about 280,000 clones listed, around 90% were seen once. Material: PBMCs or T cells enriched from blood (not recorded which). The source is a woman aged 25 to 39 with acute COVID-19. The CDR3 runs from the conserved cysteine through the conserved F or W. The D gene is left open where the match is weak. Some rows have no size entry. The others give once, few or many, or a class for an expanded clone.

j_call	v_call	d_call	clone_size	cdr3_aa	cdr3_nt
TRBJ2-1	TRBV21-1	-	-	CASSHNLRRDYYYNEQFF	TGTGCCAGCAGCCATAACCTAAGGCGGGACTACTACTACAATGAGCAGTTCTTC
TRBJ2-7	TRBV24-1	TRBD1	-	CATSGVPTGDEQYF	TGTGCCACCAGTGGGGTACCGACAGGGGACGAGCAGTACTTC
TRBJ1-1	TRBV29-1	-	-	CSVDPTGGNTEAFF	TGCAGCGTTGATCCTACGGGGGGGAACACTGAAGCTTTCTTT
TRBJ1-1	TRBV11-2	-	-	CASSRGRNTEAFF	TGTGCCAGCAGCAGGGGGAGGAACACTGAAGCTTTCTTT
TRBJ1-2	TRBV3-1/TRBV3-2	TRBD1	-	CASSSPGQGFHGYGYTF	TGTGCCAGCAGTTCACCGGGACAGGGGTTTCACGGCTATGGCTACACCTTC
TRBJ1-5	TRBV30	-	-	CAWRRLRGQPQHF	TGTGCCTGGAGGCGCCTCCGTGGTCAGCCCCAGCATTTT
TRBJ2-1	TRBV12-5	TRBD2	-	CASGSSGSAYNEQFF	TGTGCTAGTGGTTCAAGCGGGAGTGCCTACAATGAGCAGTTCTTC
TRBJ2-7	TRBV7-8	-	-	CASVIGNVAGYEQYF	TGTGCCTCCGTCATCGGGAACGTGGCCGGCTACGAGCAGTACTTC
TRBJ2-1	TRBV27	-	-	CASSLSSLNEQFF	TGTGCCAGCAGTTTATCCTCCCTAAATGAGCAGTTCTTC
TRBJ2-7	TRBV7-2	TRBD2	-	CASSLQLAGGLNEQYF	TGTGCCAGCAGCTTACAGTTAGCGGGAGGGCTCAACGAGCAGTACTTC
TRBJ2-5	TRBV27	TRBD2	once	CASSPPGLQETQYF	TGTGCCAGCAGTCCACCGGGACTACAAGAGACCCAGTACTTC
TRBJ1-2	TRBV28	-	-	CASSFVGRTNYGYTF	TGTGCCAGCAGTTTCGTCGGGAGGACTAACTATGGCTACACCTTC
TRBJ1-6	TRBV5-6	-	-	CASSSLQDVDSPLHF	TGTGCCAGCAGCTCTTTACAGGACGTTGATTCACCCCTCCACTTT
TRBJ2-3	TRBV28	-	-	CASTPLGTQYF	TGTGCCAGCACCCCACTCGGTACGCAGTATTTT
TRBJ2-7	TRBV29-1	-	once	CSVEDEQAYEQYF	TGCAGCGTTGAAGATGAACAGGCCTACGAGCAGTACTTC
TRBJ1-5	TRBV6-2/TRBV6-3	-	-	CASSSQTDQPQHF	TGTGCCAGCAGTTCCCAGACAGATCAGCCCCAGCATTTT
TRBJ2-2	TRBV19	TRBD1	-	CATRQGKNTGELFF	TGTGCCACTCGACAGGGGAAGAACACCGGGGAGCTGTTTTTT
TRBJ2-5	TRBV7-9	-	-	CASSQTSSRETQYF	TGTGCCAGCAGCCAGACTAGTTCTAGAGAGACCCAGTACTTC
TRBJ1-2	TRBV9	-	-	CASSVGEFSYVSTF	TGTGCCAGCAGCGTAGGAGAGTTTAGTTATGTTTCCACCTTC
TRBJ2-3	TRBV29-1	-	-	CSVANNTDTQYF	TGCAGCGTTGCGAACAACACAGATACGCAGTATTTT
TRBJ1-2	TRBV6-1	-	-	CASSEFEGPYGYTF	TGTGCCAGCAGTGAATTCGAGGGTCCCTATGGCTACACCTTC